Each of the 4 T cell receptor beta chains below was sequenced from the same sample in a study of shared clonotypes between healthy human individuals (dated by TCRdb to 2018 to 2021). The library was made by the immunoSEQ multiplex PCR assay. Sourced from immuneACCESS, this table was stored by TCRdb with only in-frame sequences that have V and J called. A share of the clones is absent; for the studies checked, an unresolved V gene accounts for under half, and the remainder has no known explanation. The sample table records 2.3 million or so clones; 90% to 95% of these occur just once. The top ten constitute around 0.4% of the sample. Sequencing was performed on naive CD4+ T cells from PBMCs. Read against the paper, the sample's cell subset or site label means: CD45RA+ positively selected. All receptors come from a young man in good health. Some clones in this sample may be carry-over from other donors' samples.

Comments on this clone: This CDR3 is also generated by other DNA sequences in the sample. The genes are TRBV28 and TRBJ1-4; D unresolved. CDR1 is MDHEN, CDR2 SYDVKM, per germline. This CDR3 is 15 amino acids long. V shed 2 bases and J shed 2 bases, with 9 bases lying between them. CDR3 nucleotide sequence: TGTGCCAGCAGTTTAACTGGGAGGACTAATGAAAAACTGTTTTTT. Protein product: CASSLTGRTNEKLFF.

The J gene is TRBJ2-1, the V gene TRBV6-5; D is unresolved. Trimming removed 2 bases at V and 8 bases at J, with 10 bases between. From germline, CDR1 is MNHEY and CDR2 SVGAGI. The CDR3 is 13 amino acids. The CDR3 region has the DNA TGTGCCAGCAGTTACGCAGAGAGGTATGAGCAGTTCTTC. Encoded protein: CASSYAERYEQFF.

The chain has TRBV2 and TRBJ2-5; perhaps TRBD2 as D (6 bases). This CDR3 is 14 amino acids long. Germline V gene data show CDR1 as SNHLY and CDR2 as FYNNEI. Trimming pared 4 bases from V and 4 bases from J, leaving 13 bases between. The CDR3 protein is CASSGQLGLETQYF. Here the CDR3 DNA reads TGTGCCAGCAGTGGGCAACTGGGACTAGAGACCCAGTACTTC.

The chain couples TRBV28 to TRBJ1-5; 10 bases are shared with TRBD1. V lost 4 bases to trimming and J lost 2 bases; unmatched junction nucleotides: 2. The CDR3 contains 15 residues. CDR1 and CDR2 (germline): MDHEN, SYDVKM. As DNA, the CDR3 is TGTGCCAGCAGTTCGGGACAGGGGCGCAATCAGCCCCAGCATTTT. It encodes CASSSGQGRNQPQHF.